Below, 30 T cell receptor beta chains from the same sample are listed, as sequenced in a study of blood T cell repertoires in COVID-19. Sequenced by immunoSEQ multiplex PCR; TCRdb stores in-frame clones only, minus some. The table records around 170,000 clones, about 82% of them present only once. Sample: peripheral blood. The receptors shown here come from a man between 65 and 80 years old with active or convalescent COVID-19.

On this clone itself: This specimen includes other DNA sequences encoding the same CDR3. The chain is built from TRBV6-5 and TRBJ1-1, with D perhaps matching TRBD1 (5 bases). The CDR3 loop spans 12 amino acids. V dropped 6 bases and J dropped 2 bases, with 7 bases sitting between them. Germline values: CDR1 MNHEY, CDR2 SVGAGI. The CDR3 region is CASSRVNTEAFF. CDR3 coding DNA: TGTGCCAGCAGCAGGGTTAACACTGAAGCTTTCTTT.

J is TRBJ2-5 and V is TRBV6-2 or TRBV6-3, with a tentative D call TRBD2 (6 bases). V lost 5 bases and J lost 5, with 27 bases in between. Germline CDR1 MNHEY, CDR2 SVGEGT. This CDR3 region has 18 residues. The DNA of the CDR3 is TGTGCCAGCAGTACATTACGGGAGCACGATCTATACAGCGAGACCCAGTACTTC. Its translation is CASSTLREHDLYSETQYF.

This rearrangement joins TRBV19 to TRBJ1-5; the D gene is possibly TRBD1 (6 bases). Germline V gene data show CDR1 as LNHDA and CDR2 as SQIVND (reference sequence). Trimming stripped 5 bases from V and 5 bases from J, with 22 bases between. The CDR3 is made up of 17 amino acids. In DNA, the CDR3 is TGTGCCAGTAGTTGGGCCCCAGGGGCAGTGTTTGATCAGCCCCAGCATTTT. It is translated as CASSWAPGAVFDQPQHF.

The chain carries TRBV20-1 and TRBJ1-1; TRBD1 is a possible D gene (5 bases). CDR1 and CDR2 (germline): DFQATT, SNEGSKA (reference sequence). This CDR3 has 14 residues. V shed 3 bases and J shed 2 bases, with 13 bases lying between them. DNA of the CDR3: TGCAGTGCTAGTGCCCTTCAGGGAAACACTGAAGCTTTCTTT. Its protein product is CSASALQGNTEAFF.

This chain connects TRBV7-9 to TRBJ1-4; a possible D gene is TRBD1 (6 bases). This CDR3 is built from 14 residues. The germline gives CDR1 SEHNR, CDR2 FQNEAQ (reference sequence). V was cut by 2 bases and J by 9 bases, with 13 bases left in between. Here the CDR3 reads CASSLWGQEKKLFF. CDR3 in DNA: TGTGCCAGCAGCTTATGGGGGCAGGAAAAAAAACTGTTTTTT.

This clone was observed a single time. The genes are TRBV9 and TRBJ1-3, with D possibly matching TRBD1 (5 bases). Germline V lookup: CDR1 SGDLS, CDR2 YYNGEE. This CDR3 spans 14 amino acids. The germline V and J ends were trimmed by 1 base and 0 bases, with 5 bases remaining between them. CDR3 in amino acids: CASSVTGSGNTIYF. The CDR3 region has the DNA TGTGCCAGCAGCGTAACAGGCTCTGGAAACACCATATATTTT.

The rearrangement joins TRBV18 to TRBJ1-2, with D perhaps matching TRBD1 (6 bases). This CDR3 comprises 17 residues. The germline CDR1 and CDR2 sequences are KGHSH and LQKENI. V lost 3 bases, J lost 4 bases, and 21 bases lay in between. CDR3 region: CASSPSGGRRYSYGYTF. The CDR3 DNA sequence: TGTGCCAGCTCACCCTCGGGGGGGCGAAGGTATAGCTATGGCTACACCTTC.

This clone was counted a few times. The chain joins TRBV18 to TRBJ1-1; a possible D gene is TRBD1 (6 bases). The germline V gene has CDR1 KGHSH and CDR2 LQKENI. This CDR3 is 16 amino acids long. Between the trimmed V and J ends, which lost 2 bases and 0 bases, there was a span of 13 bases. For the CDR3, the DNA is TGTGCCAGCTCACCAGGTGGGGGCCGCATGAACACTGAAGCTTTCTTT. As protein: CASSPGGGRMNTEAFF.

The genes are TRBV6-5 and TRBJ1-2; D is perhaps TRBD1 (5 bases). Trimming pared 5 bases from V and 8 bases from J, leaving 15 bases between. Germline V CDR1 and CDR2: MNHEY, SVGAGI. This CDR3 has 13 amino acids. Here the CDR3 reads CASSNTGRRGYTF. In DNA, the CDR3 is TGTGCCAGCAGTAACACAGGCCGCCGGGGCTACACCTTC.

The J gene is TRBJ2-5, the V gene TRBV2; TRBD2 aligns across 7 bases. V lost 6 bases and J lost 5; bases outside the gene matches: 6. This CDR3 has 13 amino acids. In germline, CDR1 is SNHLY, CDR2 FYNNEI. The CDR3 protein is CASSGEGSETQYF. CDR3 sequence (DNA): TGTGCCAGCAGCGGGGAGGGATCGGAGACCCAGTACTTC.

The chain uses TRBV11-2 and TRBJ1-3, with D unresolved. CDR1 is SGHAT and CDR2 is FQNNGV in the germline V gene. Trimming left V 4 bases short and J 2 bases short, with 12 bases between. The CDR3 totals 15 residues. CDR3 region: CASSSYRTAGNTIYF. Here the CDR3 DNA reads TGTGCCAGCAGCTCCTATCGCACGGCTGGAAACACCATATATTTT.

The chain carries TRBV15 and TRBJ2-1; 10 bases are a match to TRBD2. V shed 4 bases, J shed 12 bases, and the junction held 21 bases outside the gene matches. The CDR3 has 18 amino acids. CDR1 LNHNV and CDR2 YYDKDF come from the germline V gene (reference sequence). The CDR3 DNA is TGTGCCACCAGCATCCGTGGTAGCGGGGGGACTAACGGGAGGGGGCAGTTCTTC. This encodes CATSIRGSGGTNGRGQFF.

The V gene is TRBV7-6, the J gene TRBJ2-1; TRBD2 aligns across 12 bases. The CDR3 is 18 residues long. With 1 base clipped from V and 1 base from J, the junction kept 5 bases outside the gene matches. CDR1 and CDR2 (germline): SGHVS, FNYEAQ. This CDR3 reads CASSLGGLAGGSYNEQFF. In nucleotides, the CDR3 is TGTGCCAGCAGCTTAGGGGGACTAGCGGGCGGGTCCTACAATGAGCAGTTCTTC.

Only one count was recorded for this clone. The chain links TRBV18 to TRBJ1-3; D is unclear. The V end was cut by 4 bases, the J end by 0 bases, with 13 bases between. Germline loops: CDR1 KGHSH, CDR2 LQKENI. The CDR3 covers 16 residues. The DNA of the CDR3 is TGTGCCAGCTCACTACGGGGAGATAACTCTGGAAACACCATATATTTT. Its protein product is CASSLRGDNSGNTIYF.

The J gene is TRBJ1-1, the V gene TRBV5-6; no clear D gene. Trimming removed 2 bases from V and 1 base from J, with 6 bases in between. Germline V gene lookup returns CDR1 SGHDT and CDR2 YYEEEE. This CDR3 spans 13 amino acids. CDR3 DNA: TGTGCCAGCAGCTTTGGCAGGAACACTGAAGCTTTCTTT. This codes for CASSFGRNTEAFF.

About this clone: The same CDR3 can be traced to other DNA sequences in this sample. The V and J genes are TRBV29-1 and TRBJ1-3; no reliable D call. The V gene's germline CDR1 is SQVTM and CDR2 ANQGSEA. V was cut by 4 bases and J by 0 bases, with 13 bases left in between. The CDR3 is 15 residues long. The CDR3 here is CSVVSPSSSGNTIYF. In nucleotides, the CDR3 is TGCAGCGTTGTCTCCCCATCTAGCTCTGGAAACACCATATATTTT. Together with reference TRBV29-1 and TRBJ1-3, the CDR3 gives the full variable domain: SAVISQKPSRDICQRGTSLTIQCQVDSQVTMMFWYRQQPGQSLTLIATANQGSEATYESGFVIDKFPISRPNLTFSTLTVSNMSPEDSSIYLCSVVSPSSSGNTIYFGEGSWLTVV.

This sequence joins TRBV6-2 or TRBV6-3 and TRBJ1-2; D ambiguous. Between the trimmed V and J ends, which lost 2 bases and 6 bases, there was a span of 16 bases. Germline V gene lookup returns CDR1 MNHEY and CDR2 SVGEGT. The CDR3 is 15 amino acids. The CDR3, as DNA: TGTGCCAGCAGTTACGGAGGTAACGGTCTGGATGGCTACACCTTC. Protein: CASSYGGNGLDGYTF.

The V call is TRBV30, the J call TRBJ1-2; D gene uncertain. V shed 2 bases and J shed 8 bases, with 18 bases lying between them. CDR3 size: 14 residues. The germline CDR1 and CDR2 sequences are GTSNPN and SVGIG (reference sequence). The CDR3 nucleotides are TGTGCCTGGAGTCAAGCGGGGTCTGCTTACGGCTACACCTTC. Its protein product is CAWSQAGSAYGYTF.

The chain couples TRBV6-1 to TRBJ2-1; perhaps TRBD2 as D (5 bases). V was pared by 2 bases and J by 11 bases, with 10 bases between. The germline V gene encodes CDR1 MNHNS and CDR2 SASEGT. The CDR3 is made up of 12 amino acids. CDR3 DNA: TGTGCCAGCAGTGAATTGAGGGATAAGCAGTTCTTC. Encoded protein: CASSELRDKQFF.

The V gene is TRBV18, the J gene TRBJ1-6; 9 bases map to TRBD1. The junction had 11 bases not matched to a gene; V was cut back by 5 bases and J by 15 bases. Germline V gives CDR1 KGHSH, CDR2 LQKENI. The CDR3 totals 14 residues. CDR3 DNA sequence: TGTGCCAGCTCAGCCGGGACAGGGAATGGTCTCCTCCACTTT. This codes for CASSAGTGNGLLHF.

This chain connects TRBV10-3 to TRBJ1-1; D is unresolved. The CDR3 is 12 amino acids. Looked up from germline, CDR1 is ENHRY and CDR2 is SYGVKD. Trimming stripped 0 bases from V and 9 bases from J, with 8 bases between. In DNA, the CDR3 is TGTGCCATCAGTGAGTCCGGTAAAAAAGCTTTCTTT. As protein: CAISESGKKAFF.

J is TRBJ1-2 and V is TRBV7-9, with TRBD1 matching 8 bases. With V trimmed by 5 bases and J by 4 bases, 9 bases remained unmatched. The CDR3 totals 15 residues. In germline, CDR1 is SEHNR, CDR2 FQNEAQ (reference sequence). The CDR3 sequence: CASSVLGQASYGYTF. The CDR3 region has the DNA TGTGCCAGCAGCGTATTGGGACAGGCTAGCTATGGCTACACCTTC.

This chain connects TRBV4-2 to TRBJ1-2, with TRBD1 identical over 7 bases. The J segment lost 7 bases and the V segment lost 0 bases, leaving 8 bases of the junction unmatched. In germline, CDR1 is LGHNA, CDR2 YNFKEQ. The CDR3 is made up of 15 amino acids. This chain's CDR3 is CASSQEYDRVGGYTF. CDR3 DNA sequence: TGTGCCAGCAGCCAAGAATACGACAGGGTGGGTGGCTACACCTTC.

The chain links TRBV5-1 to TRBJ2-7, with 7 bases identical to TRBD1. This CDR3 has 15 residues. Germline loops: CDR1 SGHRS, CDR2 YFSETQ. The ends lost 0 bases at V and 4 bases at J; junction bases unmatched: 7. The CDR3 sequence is CASSLEAGGFYEQYF. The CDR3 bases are TGCGCCAGCAGCTTGGAGGCAGGGGGATTTTACGAGCAGTACTTC. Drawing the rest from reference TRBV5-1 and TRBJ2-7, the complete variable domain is KAGVTQTPRYLIKTRGQQVTLSCSPISGHRSVSWYQQTPGQGLQFLFEYFSETQRNKGNFPGRFSGRQFSNSRSEMNVSTLELGDSALYLCASSLEAGGFYEQYFGPGTRLTVT.

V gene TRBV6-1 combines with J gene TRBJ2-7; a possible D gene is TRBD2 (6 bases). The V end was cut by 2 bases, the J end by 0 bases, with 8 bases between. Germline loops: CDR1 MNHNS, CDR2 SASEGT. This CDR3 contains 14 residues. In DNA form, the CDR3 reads TGTGCCAGCAGTGAAAGCGGGTACTCCTACGAGCAGTACTTC. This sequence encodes CASSESGYSYEQYF.

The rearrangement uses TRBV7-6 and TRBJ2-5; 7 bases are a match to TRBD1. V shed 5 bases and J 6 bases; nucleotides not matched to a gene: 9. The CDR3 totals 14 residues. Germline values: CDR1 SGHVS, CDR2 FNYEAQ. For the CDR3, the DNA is TGTGCCAGCAGCGCTGACAGGGCACGGAAGACCCAGTACTTC. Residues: CASSADRARKTQYF.

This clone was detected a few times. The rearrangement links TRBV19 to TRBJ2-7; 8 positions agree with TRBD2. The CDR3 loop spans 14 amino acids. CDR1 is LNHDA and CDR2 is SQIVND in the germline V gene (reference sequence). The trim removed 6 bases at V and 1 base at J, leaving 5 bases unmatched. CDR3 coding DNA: TGTGCCAGTAGCACTAGCGGCCAATCCTACGAGCAGTACTTC. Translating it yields CASSTSGQSYEQYF.

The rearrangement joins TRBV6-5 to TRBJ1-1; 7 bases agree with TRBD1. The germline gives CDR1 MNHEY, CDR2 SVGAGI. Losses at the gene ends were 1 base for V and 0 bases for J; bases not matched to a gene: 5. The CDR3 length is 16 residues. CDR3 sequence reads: CASSYLEGAMNTEAFF. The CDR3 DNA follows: TGTGCCAGCAGTTACTTAGAGGGGGCGATGAACACTGAAGCTTTCTTT.

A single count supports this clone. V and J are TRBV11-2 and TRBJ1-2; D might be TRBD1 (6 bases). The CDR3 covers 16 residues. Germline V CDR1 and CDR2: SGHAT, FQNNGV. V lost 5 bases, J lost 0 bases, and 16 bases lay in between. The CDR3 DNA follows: TGTGCCAGCAGCGCCCAAGGGGGGGGAGCTAACTATGGCTACACCTTC. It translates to CASSAQGGGANYGYTF.

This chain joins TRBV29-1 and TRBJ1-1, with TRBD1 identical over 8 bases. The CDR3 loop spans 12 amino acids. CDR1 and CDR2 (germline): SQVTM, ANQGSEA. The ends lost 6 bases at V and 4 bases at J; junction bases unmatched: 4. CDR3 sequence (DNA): TGCAGCGTGGACAGGGTTGGCACTGAAGCTTTCTTT. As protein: CSVDRVGTEAFF.